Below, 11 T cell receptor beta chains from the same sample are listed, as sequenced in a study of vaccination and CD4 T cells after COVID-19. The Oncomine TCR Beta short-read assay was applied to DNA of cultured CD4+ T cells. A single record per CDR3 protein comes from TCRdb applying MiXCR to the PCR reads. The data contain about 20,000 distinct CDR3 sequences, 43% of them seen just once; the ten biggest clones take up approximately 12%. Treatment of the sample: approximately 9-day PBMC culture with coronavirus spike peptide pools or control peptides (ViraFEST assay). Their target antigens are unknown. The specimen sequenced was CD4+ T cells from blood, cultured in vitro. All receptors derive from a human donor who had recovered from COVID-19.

Here the CDR3 DNA reads TGTGCCAGCAGTTTACCGAGACAGGGTGCTGGCTACACCTTC. This codes for CASSLPRQGAGYTF. The chain is built from TRBV28 and TRBJ1-2; 7 nucleotides line up with TRBD1. The CDR3 is 14 residues long. J lost 7 bases, V lost 2 bases, and 7 bases had no gene match. Germline V gene data show CDR1 as MDHEN and CDR2 as SYDVKM.

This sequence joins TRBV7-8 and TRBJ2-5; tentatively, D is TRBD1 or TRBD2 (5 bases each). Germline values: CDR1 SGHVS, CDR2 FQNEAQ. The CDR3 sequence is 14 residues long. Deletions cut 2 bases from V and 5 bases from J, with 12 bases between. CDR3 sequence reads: CASSLRGAGETQYF. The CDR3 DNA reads TGTGCCAGCAGCTTAAGGGGAGCCGGCGAGACCCAGTACTTC.

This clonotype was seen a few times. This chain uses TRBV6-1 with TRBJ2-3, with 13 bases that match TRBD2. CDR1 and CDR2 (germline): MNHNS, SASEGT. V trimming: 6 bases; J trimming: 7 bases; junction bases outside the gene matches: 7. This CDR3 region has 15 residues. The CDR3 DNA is TGTGCCAGCAGCAAACTAGCGGGGGGGTCATATACGCAGTATTTT. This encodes CASSKLAGGSYTQYF.

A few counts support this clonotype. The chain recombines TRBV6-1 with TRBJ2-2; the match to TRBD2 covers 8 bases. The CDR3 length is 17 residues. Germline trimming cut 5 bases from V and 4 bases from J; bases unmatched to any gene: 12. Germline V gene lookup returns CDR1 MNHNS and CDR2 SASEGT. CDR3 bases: TGTGCCAGCAGTAGGATCGTCGGGGGGGCGGGCACCGGGGAGCTGTTTTTT. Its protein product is CASSRIVGGAGTGELFF.

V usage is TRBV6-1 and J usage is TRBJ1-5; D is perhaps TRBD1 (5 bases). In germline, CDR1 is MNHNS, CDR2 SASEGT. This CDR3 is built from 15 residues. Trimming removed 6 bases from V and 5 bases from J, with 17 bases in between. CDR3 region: CASSVAGEGDQPQHF. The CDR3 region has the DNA TGTGCCAGCAGCGTCGCGGGAGAAGGGGATCAGCCCCAGCATTTT.

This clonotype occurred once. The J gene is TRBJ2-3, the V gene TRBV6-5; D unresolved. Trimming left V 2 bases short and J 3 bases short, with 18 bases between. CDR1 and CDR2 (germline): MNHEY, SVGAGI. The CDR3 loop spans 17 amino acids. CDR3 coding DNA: TGTGCCAGCAGTTACAGTCAACGGTATGAAGCTACAGATACGCAGTATTTT. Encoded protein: CASSYSQRYEATDTQYF.

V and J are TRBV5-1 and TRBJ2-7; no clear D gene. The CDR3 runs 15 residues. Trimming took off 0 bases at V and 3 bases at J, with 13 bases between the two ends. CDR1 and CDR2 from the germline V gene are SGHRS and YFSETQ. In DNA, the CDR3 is TGCGCCAGCAGCTTGGCCCCTTCACTTGACTACGAGCAGTACTTC. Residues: CASSLAPSLDYEQYF.

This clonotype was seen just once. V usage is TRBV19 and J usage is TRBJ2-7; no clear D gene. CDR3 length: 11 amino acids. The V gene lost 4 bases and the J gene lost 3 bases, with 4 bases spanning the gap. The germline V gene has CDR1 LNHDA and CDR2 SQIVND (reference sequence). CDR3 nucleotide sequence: TGTGCCAGTAGTAACAGCTACGAGCAGTACTTC. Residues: CASSNSYEQYF.

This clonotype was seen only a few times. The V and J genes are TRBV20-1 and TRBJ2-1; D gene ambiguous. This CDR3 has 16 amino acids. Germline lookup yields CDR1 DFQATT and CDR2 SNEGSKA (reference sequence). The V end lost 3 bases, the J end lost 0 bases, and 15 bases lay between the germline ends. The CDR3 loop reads CSARSKAVNSYNEQFF. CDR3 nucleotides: TGCAGTGCTAGGTCCAAGGCGGTAAACTCCTACAATGAGCAGTTCTTC.

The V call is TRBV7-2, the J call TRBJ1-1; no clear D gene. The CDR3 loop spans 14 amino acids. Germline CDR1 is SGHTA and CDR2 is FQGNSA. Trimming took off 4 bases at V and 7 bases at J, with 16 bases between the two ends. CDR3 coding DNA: TGTGCCAGCAGCTCCAGGAAAGGCGGCGTTGAAGCTTTCTTT. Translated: CASSSRKGGVEAFF.

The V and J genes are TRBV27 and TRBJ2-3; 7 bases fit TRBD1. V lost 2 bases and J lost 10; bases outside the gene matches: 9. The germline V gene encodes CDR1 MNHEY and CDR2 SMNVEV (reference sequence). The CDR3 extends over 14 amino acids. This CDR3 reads CASSLQGEVKAQYF. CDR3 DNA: TGTGCCAGCAGTTTACAGGGGGAAGTGAAGGCGCAGTATTTT.